A selection of T cell receptor beta chains follows, all from one sample in a study of Ad26.COV2.S vaccination and SARS-CoV-2 variants. Here immunoSEQ multiplex PCR was the method, and the copy in TCRdb shows in-frame clones only, minus some. Among roughly 320,000 clones listed, 86% were seen once. Sequencing used peripheral blood, obtained in a trial of Ad26.COV2.S vaccine versus placebo. Receptor source: a person aged 18-60 years who received the Ad26.COV2.S COVID-19 vaccine or a placebo. The CDR3 runs from the conserved cysteine through the conserved F or W. The D gene is left open where the match is weak. Some rows have no size entry. The others give once, few or many, or a class for an expanded clone.

once	TRBV6-5	TRBJ1-4	NA	CASAAAGVGEKLFF	TGTGCCAGCGCAGCCGCAGGTGTCGGTGAAAAACTGTTTTTT
few	TRBV19	TRBJ2-7	NA	CASSWGPNGEQYF	TGTGCCAGTAGCTGGGGACCGAACGGCGAGCAGTACTTC
NA	TRBV18	TRBJ1-2	TRBD1	CASSTDRASYGYTF	TGTGCCAGCTCAACCGACAGGGCCTCCTATGGCTACACCTTC
NA	TRBV6-2/TRBV6-3	TRBJ1-1	NA	CASSSNLGRRDTEAFF	TGTGCCAGCAGTTCCAACCTCGGCCGGCGGGACACTGAAGCTTTCTTT
NA	TRBV4-3	TRBJ2-6	NA	CASSQLGQTLGANVLTF	TGCGCCAGCAGCCAATTGGGGCAAACTCTGGGGGCCAACGTCCTGACTTTC
NA	TRBV15	TRBJ1-6	NA	CATSRLRGGNSPLHF	TGTGCCACCAGCAGACTGCGGGGTGGGAATTCACCCCTCCACTTT
NA	TRBV19	TRBJ2-7	NA	CASSKGPLNAEQYF	TGTGCCAGTAGTAAAGGGCCCCTAAACGCCGAGCAGTACTTC
NA	TRBV7-3	TRBJ2-6	NA	CASSLGLSGANVLTF	TGTGCCAGCAGCTTAGGGCTTTCTGGGGCCAACGTCCTGACTTTC
NA	TRBV6-5	TRBJ2-2	TRBD2	CASSYLGGANTGELFF	TGTGCCAGCAGTTATCTTGGGGGGGCGAACACCGGGGAGCTGTTTTTT
NA	TRBV6-5	TRBJ2-3	NA	CASRTLTDTQYF	TGTGCCAGCAGGACCTTAACAGATACGCAGTATTTT
NA	TRBV27	TRBJ2-2	NA	CASSLVDTGELFF	TGTGCCAGCAGTTTAGTAGACACCGGGGAGCTGTTTTTT
NA	TRBV6-2/TRBV6-3	TRBJ2-7	NA	CASSTHASGTRPYEQYF	TGTGCCAGCAGTACACATGCCTCCGGGACTCGACCCTACGAGCAGTACTTC
once	TRBV10-3	TRBJ1-2	NA	CAIGRGANYGYTF	TGTGCCATCGGTCGGGGAGCTAACTATGGCTACACCTTC
NA	TRBV5-6	TRBJ2-5	TRBD2	CASSSTSGDPYQETQYF	TGTGCCAGCAGCTCGACTAGCGGGGACCCCTACCAAGAGACCCAGTACTTC
once	TRBV5-4	TRBJ2-3	TRBD2	CASSLASGGPSGTDTQYF	TGTGCCAGCAGCTTGGCTAGCGGGGGGCCTTCGGGCACAGATACGCAGTATTTT
NA	TRBV5-4	TRBJ2-3	TRBD2	CASPGASGGSTDTQYF	TGTGCCAGCCCGGGGGCTAGCGGGGGGAGCACAGATACGCAGTATTTT
NA	TRBV7-9	TRBJ1-1	NA	CASSSENTEAFF	TGTGCCAGCAGTTCAGAGAACACTGAAGCTTTCTTT
NA	TRBV7-2	TRBJ1-1	TRBD1	CASSPRQGQNTEAFF	TGTGCCAGCAGCCCCCGACAGGGCCAGAACACTGAAGCTTTCTTT
NA	TRBV14	TRBJ2-7	TRBD2	CASSQPGLAKLEQYF	TGTGCCAGCAGCCAGCCGGGACTAGCGAAGCTCGAGCAGTACTTC
few	TRBV10-3	TRBJ2-7	NA	CAISESQGQIGWQYF	TGTGCCATCAGTGAGTCGCAGGGGCAAATCGGCTGGCAGTACTTC
once	TRBV7-2	TRBJ1-6	NA	CASSFRGTGNSPLHF	TGTGCCAGCAGCTTTCGGGGTACGGGTAATTCACCCCTCCACTTT
NA	TRBV18	TRBJ2-7	NA	CASSTRGQSYEQYF	TGTGCCAGCTCGACCAGGGGCCAATCCTACGAGCAGTACTTC
NA	TRBV18	TRBJ2-1	TRBD2	CASSTRGRDSYNEQFF	TGTGCCAGCTCCACCCGGGGGAGGGACTCCTACAATGAGCAGTTCTTC
NA	TRBV7-6	TRBJ1-1	TRBD1	CASSLGLYRGATEAFF	TGTGCCAGCAGCTTAGGTCTTTACAGGGGAGCAACTGAAGCTTTCTTT
NA	TRBV25-1	TRBJ2-3	NA	CASSDAGASTDTQYF	TGTGCCAGCAGTGACGCGGGGGCTAGCACAGATACGCAGTATTTT
NA	TRBV5-1	TRBJ1-2	NA	CASSLEGQGNFYGYTF	TGCGCCAGCAGCTTGGAGGGGCAGGGAAATTTCTATGGCTACACCTTC
NA	TRBV7-7	TRBJ1-1	TRBD1	CASSPRDRANTEAFF	TGTGCCAGCAGCCCGAGGGACAGGGCGAACACTGAAGCTTTCTTT
few	TRBV6-2/TRBV6-3	TRBJ1-5	TRBD1	CASSYSLGQGSNQPQHF	TGTGCCAGCAGTTACTCCTTGGGACAGGGGAGCAATCAGCCCCAGCATTTT
NA	TRBV9	TRBJ1-1	NA	CASSVGNAGYVAEAFF	TGTGCCAGCAGCGTAGGAAATGCAGGGTATGTCGCTGAAGCTTTCTTT
NA	TRBV9	TRBJ2-1	NA	CASSVGRGYLHNEQFF	TGTGCCAGCAGCGTAGGCCGGGGGTACCTCCACAATGAGCAGTTCTTC
NA	TRBV28	TRBJ1-1	NA	CATDMNTEAFF	TGTGCCACCGACATGAACACTGAAGCTTTCTTT
NA	TRBV5-6	TRBJ1-1	NA	CASSLEGFLHTEAFF	TGTGCCAGCAGCTTGGAAGGCTTTCTCCACACTGAAGCTTTCTTT
NA	TRBV5-1	TRBJ1-2	NA	CASSGQNYGYTF	TGCGCCAGCAGCGGGCAGAACTATGGCTACACCTTC
once	TRBV19	TRBJ1-3	NA	CASRPLGGSGNTIYF	TGTGCCAGTAGACCTCTCGGGGGCTCTGGAAACACCATATATTTT
NA	TRBV2	TRBJ2-4	NA	CASSNTKNIQYF	TGTGCCAGCAGTAACACCAAAAACATTCAGTACTTC
NA	TRBV6-5	TRBJ1-1	NA	CASSSVRGTEAFF	TGTGCCAGCAGTTCCGTTCGGGGCACTGAAGCTTTCTTT
NA	TRBV7-9	TRBJ1-3	TRBD1	CASSHRGTGHGNTIYF	TGTGCCAGCAGCCACCGAGGGACAGGGCACGGAAACACCATATATTTT
NA	TRBV13	TRBJ2-1	TRBD2	CASSRPGTSRNNEQFF	TGTGCCAGCAGCCGCCCCGGGACTAGCAGGAACAATGAGCAGTTCTTC
NA	TRBV19	TRBJ1-2	TRBD1	CASRANHRGSYGYTF	TGTGCCAGTAGAGCAAATCACAGGGGTAGCTATGGCTACACCTTC
NA	TRBV19	TRBJ2-2	TRBD1	CASSHPGQGYTGELFF	TGTGCCAGTAGTCATCCGGGACAGGGATACACCGGGGAGCTGTTTTTT
NA	TRBV3-1/TRBV3-2	TRBJ1-2	TRBD1	CASSSRDRGHYGYTF	TGTGCCAGCAGCAGCCGGGACAGGGGGCACTATGGCTACACCTTC
NA	TRBV30	TRBJ2-3	NA	CAWSETYTPDTQYF	TGTGCCTGGAGCGAAACTTACACCCCAGATACGCAGTATTTT
NA	TRBV2	TRBJ2-7	NA	CASSESARRPGEQYF	TGTGCCAGCAGTGAATCGGCAAGGCGACCGGGGGAGCAGTACTTC
NA	TRBV3-1/TRBV3-2	TRBJ1-2	NA	CASSQDFRSSGYGYTF	TGTGCCAGCAGCCAAGATTTTCGTAGCTCGGGGTATGGCTACACCTTC
NA	TRBV19	TRBJ1-1	TRBD1	CASSNPAGGFTEAFF	TGTGCCAGTAGTAACCCTGCAGGGGGGTTCACTGAAGCTTTCTTT
NA	TRBV3-1/TRBV3-2	TRBJ1-4	NA	CASSQGRGTNEKLFF	TGTGCCAGCAGCCAAGGCCGTGGAACTAATGAAAAACTGTTTTTT
NA	TRBV9	TRBJ2-4	TRBD2	CASGPEISGGQYF	TGTGCCAGCGGCCCAGAGATTAGCGGGGGGCAGTACTTC
NA	TRBV10-3	TRBJ2-5	TRBD2	CAISASASGDQETQYF	TGTGCCATCAGTGCGTCGGCTAGCGGGGACCAAGAGACCCAGTACTTC
NA	TRBV6-1	TRBJ1-6	NA	CASSDRGYSPLHF	TGTGCCAGCAGTGACAGGGGTTATTCACCCCTCCACTTT
few	TRBV7-3	TRBJ2-2	TRBD2	CASSRGLAGTGELFF	TGTGCCAGCAGCAGGGGACTAGCGGGGACCGGGGAGCTGTTTTTT
NA	TRBV7-3	TRBJ2-6	TRBD2	CASSPIGAGVSGANVLTF	TGTGCCAGCAGCCCAATCGGCGCGGGGGTCTCTGGGGCCAACGTCCTGACTTTC
few	TRBV19	TRBJ1-5	TRBD1	CASSISRGQAQPQHF	TGTGCCAGTAGTATCTCTCGAGGACAGGCCCAGCCCCAGCATTTT
NA	TRBV6-5	TRBJ2-1	NA	CAMRTDTYNEQFF	TGTGCCATGCGGACAGACACCTACAATGAGCAGTTCTTC
NA	TRBV4-3	TRBJ1-4	NA	CASSQDFGEKLFF	TGCGCCAGCAGCCAAGATTTTGGTGAAAAACTGTTTTTT
NA	TRBV7-9	TRBJ2-2	NA	CASSLEGLNTGELFF	TGTGCCAGCAGCTTAGAGGGACTCAACACCGGGGAGCTGTTTTTT
NA	TRBV24-1	TRBJ2-1	TRBD2	CATSAGGGDYNEQFF	TGTGCCACCTCGGCGGGCGGGGGGGACTACAATGAGCAGTTCTTC
NA	TRBV5-1	TRBJ2-5	TRBD1	CASNSAGTGQETQYF	TGCGCCAGCAACTCTGCAGGGACAGGACAAGAGACCCAGTACTTC